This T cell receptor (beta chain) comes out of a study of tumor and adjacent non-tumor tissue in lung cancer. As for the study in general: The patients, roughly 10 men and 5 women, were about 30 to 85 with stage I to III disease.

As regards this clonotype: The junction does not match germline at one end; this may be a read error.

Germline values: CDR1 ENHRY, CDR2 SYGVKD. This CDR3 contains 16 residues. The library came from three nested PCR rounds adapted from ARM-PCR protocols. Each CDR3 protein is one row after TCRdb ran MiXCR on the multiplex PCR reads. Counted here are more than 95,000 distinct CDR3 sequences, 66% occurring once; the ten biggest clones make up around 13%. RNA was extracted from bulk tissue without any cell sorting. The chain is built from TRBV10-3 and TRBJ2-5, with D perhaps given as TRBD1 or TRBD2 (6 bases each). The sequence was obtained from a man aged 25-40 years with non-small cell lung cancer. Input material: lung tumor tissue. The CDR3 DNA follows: TGTGCCATCATTGGTCTTAGGGGGGCCGGCCAAAAGACCCAGTACTTC. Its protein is CAIIGLRGAGQKTQYF.